This T cell receptor beta chain originates from a study of cytomegalovirus exposure and HLA in healthy donors. Regarding this clone: The junction does not match germline at one end; this may be a read error.

Amplification used 60 Vbeta primers and 13 Jbeta primers. Clones were sequenced by immunoSEQ multiplex PCR, and TCRdb holds only the in-frame ones, with some missing. The sample lists approximately 84,000 clones; around 80% were seen once. Germline loops: CDR1 SEHNR, CDR2 FQNEAQ (reference sequence). The CDR3 totals 12 residues. This clonotype was obtained from a male donor in good health and CMV-seropositive. The chain combines TRBV7-9 with TRBJ1-2, with a tentative D call TRBD1 (6 bases). The sequencing sample was made of PBMCs. The CDR3 protein is CASTFNRETYPF. CDR3 in DNA: TGTGCCAGCACCTTTAACAGGGAGACCTACCCCTTC.